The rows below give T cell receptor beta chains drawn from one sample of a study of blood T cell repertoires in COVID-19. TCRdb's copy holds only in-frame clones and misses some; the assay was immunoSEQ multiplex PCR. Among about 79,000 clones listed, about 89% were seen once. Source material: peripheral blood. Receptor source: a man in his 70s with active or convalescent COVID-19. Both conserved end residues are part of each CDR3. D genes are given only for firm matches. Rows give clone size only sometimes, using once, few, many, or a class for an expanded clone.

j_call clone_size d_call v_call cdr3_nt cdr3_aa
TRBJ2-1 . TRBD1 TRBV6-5 TGTGCCAGCAGCCTCGGACAGGCAATTTACAATGAGCAGTTCTTC CASSLGQAIYNEQFF
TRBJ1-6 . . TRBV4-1 TGCGCCAGCAGCCAAGAGGGGGGGTCACCCCTCCACTTT CASSQEGGSPLHF
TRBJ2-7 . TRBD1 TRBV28 TGTGCCAGCAGGGCCGGGACAGGGGCCTACGAGCAGTACTTC CASRAGTGAYEQYF
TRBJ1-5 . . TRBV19 TGTGCCAGTAGTATAAGGCAGGTGACAAATCAGCCCCAGCATTTT CASSIRQVTNQPQHF
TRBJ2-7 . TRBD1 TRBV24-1 TGTGCCACCAGTGCCTCGACAGGGTACGAGCAGTACTTC CATSASTGYEQYF
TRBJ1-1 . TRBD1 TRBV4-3 TGCGCCAGCAGCCCGGACAGGGAGTACACTGAAGCTTTCTTT CASSPDREYTEAFF
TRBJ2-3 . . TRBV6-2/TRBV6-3 TGTGCCAGCAGTTCCCCCACCCAGCGATGGGATACGCAGTATTTT CASSSPTQRWDTQYF
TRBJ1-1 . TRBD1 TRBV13 TGTGCCAGCAGGACAGGGTACACTGAAGCTTTCTTT CASRTGYTEAFF
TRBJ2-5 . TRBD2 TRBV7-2 TGTGCCAGCAGCTTATGGGCGGGAGTGGGTGAGACCCAGTACTTC CASSLWAGVGETQYF
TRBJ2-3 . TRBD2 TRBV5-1 TGCGCCAGCAGCTACGTAGCGGGCAGCACAGATACGCAGTATTTT CASSYVAGSTDTQYF
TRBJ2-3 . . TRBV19 TGTGCCAGTAGCTCTTCGGGTTCTTATGGCGGTACGCAGTATTTT CASSSSGSYGGTQYF
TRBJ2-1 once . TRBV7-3 TGTGCCAGCAGCTCTACGCCCGATCGCTCCTACAATGAGCAGTTCTTC CASSSTPDRSYNEQFF
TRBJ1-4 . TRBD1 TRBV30 TGTGCCTGGAGGGCCCCGGGACAGGGCGGGATCATGCTTTTT CAWRAPGQGGIMLF
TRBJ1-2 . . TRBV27 TGTGCCAGCAGCCTTGCCGGGGGATTGGGCTACACCTTC CASSLAGGLGYTF